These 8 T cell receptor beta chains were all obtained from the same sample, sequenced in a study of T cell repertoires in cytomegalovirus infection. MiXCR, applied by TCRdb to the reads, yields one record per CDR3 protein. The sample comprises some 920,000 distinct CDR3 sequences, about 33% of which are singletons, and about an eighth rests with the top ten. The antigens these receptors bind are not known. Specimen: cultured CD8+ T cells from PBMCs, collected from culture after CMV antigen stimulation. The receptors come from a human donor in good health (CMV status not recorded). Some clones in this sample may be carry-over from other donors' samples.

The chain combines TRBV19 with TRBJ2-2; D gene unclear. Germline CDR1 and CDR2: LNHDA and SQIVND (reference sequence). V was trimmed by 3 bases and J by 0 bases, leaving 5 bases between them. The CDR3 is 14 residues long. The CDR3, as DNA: TGTGCCAGTAGTATCTTCTCGAACACCGGGGAGCTGTTTTTT. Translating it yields CASSIFSNTGELFF.

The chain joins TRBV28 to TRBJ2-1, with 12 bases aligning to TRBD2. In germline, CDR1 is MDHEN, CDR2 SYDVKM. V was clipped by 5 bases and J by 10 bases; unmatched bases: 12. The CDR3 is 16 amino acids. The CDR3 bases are TGTGCCAGCAGTCCCACACCTAGCGGGGGGGCCCTAGAGCAGTTCTTC. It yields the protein CASSPTPSGGALEQFF. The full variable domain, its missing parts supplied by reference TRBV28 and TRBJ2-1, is DVKVTQSSRYLVKRTGEKVFLECVQDMDHENMFWYRQDPGLGLRLIYFSYDVKMKEKGDIPEGYSVSREKKERFSLILESASTNQTSMYLCASSPTPSGGALEQFFGPGTRLTVL.

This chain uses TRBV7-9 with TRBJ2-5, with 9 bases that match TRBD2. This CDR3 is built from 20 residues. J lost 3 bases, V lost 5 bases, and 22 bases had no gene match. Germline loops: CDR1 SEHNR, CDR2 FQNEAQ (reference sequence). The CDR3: CASSPPRGGPSGETKETQYF. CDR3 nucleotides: TGTGCCAGCAGCCCGCCTAGGGGGGGCCCTAGCGGGGAAACGAAAGAGACCCAGTACTTC. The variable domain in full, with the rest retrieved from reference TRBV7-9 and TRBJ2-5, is DTGVSQNPRHKITKRGQNVTFRCDPISEHNRLYWYRQTLGQGPEFLTYFQNEAQLEKSRLLSDRFSAERPKGSFSTLEIQRTEQGDSAMYLCASSPPRGGPSGETKETQYFGPGTRLLVL.

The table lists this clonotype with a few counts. The CDR3 DNA reads TGTGCCAGCAGTTTATGGGCAGGGGGCGACTCCTATAATTCACCCCTCCACTTT. Encoded protein: CASSLWAGGDSYNSPLHF. The chain has TRBV12-3 or TRBV12-4 and TRBJ1-6; 8 bases are a match to TRBD1. The J segment lost 0 bases and the V segment lost 2 bases, leaving 6 bases of the junction unmatched. This CDR3 is 18 amino acids long.

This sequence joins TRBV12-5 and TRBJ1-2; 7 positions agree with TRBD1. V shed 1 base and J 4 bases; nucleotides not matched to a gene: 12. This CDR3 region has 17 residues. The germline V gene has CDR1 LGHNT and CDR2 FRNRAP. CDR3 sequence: CASGLETRDSYGYGYTF. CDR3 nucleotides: TGTGCTAGTGGTTTGGAAACCCGGGACAGCTATGGCTATGGCTACACCTTC. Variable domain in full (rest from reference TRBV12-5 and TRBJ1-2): DARVTQTPRHKVTEMGQEVTMRCQPILGHNTVFWYRQTMMQGLELLAYFRNRAPLDDSGMPKDRFSAEMPDATLATLKIQPSEPRDSAVYFCASGLETRDSYGYGYTFGSGTRLTVV.

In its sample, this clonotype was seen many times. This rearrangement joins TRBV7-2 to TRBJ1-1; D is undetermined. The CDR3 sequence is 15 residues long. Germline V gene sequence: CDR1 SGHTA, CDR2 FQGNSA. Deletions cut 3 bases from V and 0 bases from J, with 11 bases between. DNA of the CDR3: TGTGCCAGCAGCTTTAGGAGGAGCCTGAACACTGAAGCTTTCTTT. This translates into CASSFRRSLNTEAFF. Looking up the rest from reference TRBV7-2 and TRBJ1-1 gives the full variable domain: GAGVSQSPSNKVTEKGKDVELRCDPISGHTALYWYRQSLGQGLEFLIYFQGNSAPDKSGLPSDRFSAERTGGSVSTLTIQRTQQEDSAVYLCASSFRRSLNTEAFFGQGTRLTVV.

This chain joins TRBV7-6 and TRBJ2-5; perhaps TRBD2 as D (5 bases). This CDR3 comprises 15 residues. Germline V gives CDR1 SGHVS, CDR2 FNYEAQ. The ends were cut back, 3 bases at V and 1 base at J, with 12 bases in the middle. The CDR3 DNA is TGTGCCAGCAGCTTCAGAGGGTTACCCCAAGAGACCCAGTACTTC. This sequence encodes CASSFRGLPQETQYF.

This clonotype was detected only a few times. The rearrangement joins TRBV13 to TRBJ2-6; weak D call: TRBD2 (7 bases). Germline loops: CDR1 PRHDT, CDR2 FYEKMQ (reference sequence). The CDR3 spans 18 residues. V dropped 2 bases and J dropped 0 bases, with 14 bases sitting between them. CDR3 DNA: TGTGCCAGCAGCTTAAGGGGGGGACTGATCTCTGGGGCCAACGTCCTGACTTTC. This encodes CASSLRGGLISGANVLTF.